This TCR beta chain was captured in a study of cytomegalovirus exposure and HLA in healthy donors. Germline CDR1 is LGHNT and CDR2 is FRNRAP. Unmatched junction bases numbered 6, after V lost 5 bases and J lost 2 bases. This CDR3 is 14 amino acids long. The protocol was immunoSEQ multiplex PCR, while the TCRdb copy is restricted to in-frame clones and leaves out a portion. The sample lists roughly 170,000 clones, around 82% occurring once. The sequencing sample was made of PBMCs. J is TRBJ2-7 and V is TRBV12-5, with 7 bases lining up with TRBD1. The origin of this receptor is a woman aged 18-35 years in good health and CMV-seropositive. The CDR3 nucleotides read TGTGCTAGTGGTCCCGGGGACAGACCCTACGAGCAGTACTTC. As protein: CASGPGDRPYEQYF.